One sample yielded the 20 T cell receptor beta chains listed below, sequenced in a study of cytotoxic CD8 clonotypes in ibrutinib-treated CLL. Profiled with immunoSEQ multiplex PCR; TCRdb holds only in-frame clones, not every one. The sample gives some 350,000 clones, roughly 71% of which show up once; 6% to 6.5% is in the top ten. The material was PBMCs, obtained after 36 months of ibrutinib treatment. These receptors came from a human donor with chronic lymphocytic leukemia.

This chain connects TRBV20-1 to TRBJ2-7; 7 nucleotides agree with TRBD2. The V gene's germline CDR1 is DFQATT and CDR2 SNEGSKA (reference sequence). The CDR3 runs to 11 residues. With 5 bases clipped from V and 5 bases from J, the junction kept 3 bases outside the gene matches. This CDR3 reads CSAWTRHEQYF. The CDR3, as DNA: TGCAGTGCTTGGACTAGGCACGAGCAGTACTTC.

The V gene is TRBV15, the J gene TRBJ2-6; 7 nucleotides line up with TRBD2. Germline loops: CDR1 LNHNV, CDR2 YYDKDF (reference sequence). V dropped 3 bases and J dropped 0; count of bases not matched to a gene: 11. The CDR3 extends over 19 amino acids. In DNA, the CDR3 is TGTGCCACCAGCAGTTGGGGAGGGGCTGTCACCTCTGGGGCCAACGTCCTGACTTTC. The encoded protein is CATSSWGGAVTSGANVLTF.

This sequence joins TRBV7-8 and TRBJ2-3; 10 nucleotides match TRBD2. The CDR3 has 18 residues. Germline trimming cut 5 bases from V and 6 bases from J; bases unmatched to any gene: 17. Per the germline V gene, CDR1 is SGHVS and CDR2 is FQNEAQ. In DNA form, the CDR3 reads TGTGCCAGCAGCCGGACCCTACTAGCGGGGAACCGGTGGGATACGCAGTATTTT. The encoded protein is CASSRTLLAGNRWDTQYF.

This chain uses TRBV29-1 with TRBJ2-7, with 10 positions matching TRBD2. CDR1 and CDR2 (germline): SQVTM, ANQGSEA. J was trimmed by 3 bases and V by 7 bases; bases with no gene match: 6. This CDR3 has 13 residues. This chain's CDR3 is CSALSGGRYEQYF. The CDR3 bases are TGCAGCGCCCTTAGCGGGGGGCGCTACGAGCAGTACTTC.

The CDR3, as DNA: TGCGCCAGCAGCCCCCCCCTCCCATCGCGGGATGGCGCTGAAGCTTTCTTT. Amino acid sequence: CASSPPLPSRDGAEAFF. This chain links TRBV5-1 with TRBJ1-1; D call uncertain. V lost 4 bases and J 6 bases, leaving 25 bases between the germline ends. Germline assignment: CDR1 SGHRS and CDR2 YFSETQ. The CDR3 has 17 amino acids.

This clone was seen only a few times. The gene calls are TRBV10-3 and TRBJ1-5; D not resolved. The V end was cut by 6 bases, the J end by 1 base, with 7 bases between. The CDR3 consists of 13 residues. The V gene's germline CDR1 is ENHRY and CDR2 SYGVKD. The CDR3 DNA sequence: TGTGCCATCAGGAAAGGAAGCAATCAGCCCCAGCATTTT. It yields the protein CAIRKGSNQPQHF.

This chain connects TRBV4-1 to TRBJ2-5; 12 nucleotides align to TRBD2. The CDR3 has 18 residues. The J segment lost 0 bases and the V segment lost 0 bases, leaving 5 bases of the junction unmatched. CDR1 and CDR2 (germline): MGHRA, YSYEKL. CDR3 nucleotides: TGCGCCAGCAGCCAAGATCTCGGACTAGCGGGGTACCAAGAGACCCAGTACTTC. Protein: CASSQDLGLAGYQETQYF.

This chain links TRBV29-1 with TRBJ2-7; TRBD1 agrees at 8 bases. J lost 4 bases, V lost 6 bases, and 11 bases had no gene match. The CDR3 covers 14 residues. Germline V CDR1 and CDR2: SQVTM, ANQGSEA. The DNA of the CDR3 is TGCAGCGTGGATACCGGGACAGGCATTTACGAGCAGTACTTC. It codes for CSVDTGTGIYEQYF.

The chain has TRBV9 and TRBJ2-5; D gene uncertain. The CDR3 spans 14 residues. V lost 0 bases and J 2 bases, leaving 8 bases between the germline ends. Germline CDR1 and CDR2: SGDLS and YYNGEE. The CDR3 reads CASSVEHGQETQYF. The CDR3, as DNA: TGTGCCAGCAGCGTAGAGCATGGTCAAGAGACCCAGTACTTC.

In DNA form, the CDR3 reads TGTGCCAGTAGTATCACGGACTCCGCCTACGAGCAGTACTTC. It encodes CASSITDSAYEQYF. This chain connects TRBV19 to TRBJ2-7, with a weak D call TRBD2 (5 bases). The length of the CDR3 is 14 residues. Between the trimmed V and J ends, which lost 3 bases and 2 bases, there was a span of 11 bases. CDR1 and CDR2 (germline): LNHDA, SQIVND (reference sequence).

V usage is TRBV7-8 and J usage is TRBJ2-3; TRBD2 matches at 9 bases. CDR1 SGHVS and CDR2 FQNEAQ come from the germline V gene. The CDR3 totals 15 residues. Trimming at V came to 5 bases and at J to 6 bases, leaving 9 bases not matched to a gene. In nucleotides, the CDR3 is TGTGCCAGCAGCCGCTGGGCGGGAGGGCCGGATACGCAGTATTTT. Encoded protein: CASSRWAGGPDTQYF.

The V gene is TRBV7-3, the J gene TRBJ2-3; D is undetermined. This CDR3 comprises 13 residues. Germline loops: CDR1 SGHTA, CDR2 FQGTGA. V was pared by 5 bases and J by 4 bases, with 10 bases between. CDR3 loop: CASSPWLADTQYF. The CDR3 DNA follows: TGTGCCAGCAGCCCCTGGCTTGCAGATACGCAGTATTTT.

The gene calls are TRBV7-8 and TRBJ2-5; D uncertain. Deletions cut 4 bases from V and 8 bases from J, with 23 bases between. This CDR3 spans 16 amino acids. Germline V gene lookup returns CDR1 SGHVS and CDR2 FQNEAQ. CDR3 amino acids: CASSSKDGLPRLTQYF. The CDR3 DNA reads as TGTGCCAGCAGCTCCAAGGACGGGCTACCCCGGCTTACCCAGTACTTC.

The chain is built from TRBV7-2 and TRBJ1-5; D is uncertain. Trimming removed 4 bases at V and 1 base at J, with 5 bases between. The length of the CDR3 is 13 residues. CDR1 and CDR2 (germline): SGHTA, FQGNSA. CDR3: CASSSESNQPQHF. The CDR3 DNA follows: TGTGCCAGCAGCTCAGAGAGCAATCAGCCCCAGCATTTT.

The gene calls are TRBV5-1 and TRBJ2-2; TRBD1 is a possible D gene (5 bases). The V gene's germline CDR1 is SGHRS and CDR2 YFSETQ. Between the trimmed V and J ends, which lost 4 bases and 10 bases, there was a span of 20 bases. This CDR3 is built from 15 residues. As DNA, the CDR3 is TGCGCCAGCAGCCCCAACTACCCTAGGGGCGCGGAGCTGTTTTTT. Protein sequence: CASSPNYPRGAELFF.

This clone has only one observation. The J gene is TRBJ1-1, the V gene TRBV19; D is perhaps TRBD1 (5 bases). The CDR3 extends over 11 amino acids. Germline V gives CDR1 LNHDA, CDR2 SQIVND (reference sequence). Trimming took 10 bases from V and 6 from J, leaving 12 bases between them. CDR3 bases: TGTGCCACCAAGATGGGGCCTGAAGCTTTCTTT. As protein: CATKMGPEAFF. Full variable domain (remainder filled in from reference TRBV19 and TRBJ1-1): DGGITQSPKYLFRKEGQNVTLSCEQNLNHDAMYWYRQDPGQGLRLIYYSQIVNDFQKGDIAEGYSVSREKKESFPLTVTSAQKNPTAFYLCATKMGPEAFFGQGTRLTVV.

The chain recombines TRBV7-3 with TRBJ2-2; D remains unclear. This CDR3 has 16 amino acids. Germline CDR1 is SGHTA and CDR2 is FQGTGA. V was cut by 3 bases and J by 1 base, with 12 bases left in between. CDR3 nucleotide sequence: TGTGCCAGCAGCTTCTCTGACATACGGAACACCGGGGAGCTGTTTTTT. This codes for CASSFSDIRNTGELFF.

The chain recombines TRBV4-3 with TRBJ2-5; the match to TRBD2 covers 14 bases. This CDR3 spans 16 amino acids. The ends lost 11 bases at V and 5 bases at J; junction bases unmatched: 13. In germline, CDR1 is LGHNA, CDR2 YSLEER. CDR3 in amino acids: CAHFRTSGRLWETQYF. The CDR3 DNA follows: TGCGCCCACTTTAGGACTAGCGGGAGGCTCTGGGAGACCCAGTACTTC.

The DNA for the CDR3 is TGTGCCAGCAGTGAACCAAGACCTGTCACAGATACGCAGTATTTT. Translated: CASSEPRPVTDTQYF. The chain links TRBV2 to TRBJ2-3; D not certain. This CDR3 contains 15 residues. V lost 2 bases to trimming and J lost 2 bases, with 11 bases between them. Per the germline V gene, CDR1 is SNHLY and CDR2 is FYNNEI.

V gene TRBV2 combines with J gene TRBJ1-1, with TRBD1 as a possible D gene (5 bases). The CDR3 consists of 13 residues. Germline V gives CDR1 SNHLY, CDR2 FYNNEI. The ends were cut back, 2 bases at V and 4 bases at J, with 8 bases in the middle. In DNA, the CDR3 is TGTGCCAGCAGTGAATGGGGGATCACTGAAGCTTTCTTT. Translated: CASSEWGITEAFF.